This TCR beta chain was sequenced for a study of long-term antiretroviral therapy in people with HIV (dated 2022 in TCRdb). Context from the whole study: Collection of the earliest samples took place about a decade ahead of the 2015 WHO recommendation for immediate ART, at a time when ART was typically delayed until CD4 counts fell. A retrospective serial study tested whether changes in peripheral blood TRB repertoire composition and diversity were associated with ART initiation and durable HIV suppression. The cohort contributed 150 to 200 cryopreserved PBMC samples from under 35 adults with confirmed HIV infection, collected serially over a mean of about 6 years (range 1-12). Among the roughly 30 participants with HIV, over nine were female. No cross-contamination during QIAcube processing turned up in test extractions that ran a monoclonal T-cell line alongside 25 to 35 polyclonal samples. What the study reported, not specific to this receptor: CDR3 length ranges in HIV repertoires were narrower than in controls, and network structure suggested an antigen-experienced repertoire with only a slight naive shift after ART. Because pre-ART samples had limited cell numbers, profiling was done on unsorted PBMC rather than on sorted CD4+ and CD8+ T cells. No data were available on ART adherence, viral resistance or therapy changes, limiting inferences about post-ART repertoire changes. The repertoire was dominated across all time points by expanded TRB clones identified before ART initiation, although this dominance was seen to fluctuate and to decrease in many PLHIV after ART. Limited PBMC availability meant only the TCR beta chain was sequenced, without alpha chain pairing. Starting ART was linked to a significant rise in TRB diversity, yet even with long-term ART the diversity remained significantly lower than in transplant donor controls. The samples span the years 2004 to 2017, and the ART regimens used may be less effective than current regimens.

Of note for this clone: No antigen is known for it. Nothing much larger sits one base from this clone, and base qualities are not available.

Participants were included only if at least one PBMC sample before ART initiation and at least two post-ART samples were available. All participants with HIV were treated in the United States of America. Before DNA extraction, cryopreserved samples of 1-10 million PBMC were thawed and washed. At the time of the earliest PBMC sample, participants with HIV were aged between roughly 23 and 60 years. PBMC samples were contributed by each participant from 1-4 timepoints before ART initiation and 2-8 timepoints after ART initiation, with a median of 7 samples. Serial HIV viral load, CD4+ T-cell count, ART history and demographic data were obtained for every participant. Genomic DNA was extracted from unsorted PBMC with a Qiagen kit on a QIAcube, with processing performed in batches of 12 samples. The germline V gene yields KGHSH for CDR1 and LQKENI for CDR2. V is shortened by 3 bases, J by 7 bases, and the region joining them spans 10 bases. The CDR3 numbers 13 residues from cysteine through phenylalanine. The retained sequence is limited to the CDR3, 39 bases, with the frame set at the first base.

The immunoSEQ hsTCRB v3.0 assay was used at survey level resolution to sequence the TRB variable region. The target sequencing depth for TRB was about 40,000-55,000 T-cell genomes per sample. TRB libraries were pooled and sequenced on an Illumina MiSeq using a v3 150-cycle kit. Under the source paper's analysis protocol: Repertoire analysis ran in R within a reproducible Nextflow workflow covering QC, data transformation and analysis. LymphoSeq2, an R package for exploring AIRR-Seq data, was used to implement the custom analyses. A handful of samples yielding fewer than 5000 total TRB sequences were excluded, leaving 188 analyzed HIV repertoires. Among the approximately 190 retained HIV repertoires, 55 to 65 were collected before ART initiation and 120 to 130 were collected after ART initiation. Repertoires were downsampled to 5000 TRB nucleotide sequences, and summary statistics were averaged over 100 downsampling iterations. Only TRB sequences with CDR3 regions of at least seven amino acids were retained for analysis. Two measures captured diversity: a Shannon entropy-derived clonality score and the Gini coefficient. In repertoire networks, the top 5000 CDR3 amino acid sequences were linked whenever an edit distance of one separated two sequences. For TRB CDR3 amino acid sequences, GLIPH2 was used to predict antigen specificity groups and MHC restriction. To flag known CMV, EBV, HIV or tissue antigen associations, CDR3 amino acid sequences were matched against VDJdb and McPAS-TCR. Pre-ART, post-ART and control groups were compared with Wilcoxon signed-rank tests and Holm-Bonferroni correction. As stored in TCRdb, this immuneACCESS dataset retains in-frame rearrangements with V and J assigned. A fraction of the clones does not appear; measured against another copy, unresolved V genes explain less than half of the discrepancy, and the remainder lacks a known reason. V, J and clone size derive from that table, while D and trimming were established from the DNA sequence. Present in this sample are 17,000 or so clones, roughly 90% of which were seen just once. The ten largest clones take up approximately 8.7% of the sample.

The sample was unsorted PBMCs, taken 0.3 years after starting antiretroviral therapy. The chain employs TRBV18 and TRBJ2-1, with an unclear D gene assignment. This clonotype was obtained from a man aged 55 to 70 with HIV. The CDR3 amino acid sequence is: CASSPAGFNEQFF. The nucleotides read TGTGCCAGCTCACCCGCTGGTTTTAATGAGCAGTTCTTC.